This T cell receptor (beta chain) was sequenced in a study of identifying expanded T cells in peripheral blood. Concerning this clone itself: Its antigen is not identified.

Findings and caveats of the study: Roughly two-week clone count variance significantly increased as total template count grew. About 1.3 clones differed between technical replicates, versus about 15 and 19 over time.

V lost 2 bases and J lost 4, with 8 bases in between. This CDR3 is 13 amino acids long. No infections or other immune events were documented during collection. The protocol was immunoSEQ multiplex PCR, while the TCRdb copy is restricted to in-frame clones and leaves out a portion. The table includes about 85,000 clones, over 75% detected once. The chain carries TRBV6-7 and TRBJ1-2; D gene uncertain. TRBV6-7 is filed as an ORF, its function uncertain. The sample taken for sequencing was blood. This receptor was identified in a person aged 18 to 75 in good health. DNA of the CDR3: TGTGCCAGCAGTTACGGAGGAGCCTATGGCTACACCTTC. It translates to CASSYGGAYGYTF.